This note documents a single T cell receptor beta chain sequence. Its binding antigen is unknown. No quality values exist for individual bases; no much larger clone is one base distant. Collaborating institutions collected whole blood in K2EDTA tubes following their own protocols. Collaborator samples were shipped for TCRbeta analysis as frozen whole blood, isolated PBMCs, or DNA extracted from either sample type. TCRbeta CDR3 regions were amplified from genomic DNA using the immunoSEQ Assay, a bias-controlled multiplex PCR. As for how the authors treated the data: The number of nucleated cells in each sample was estimated by amplification of reference gene primers within the assay. Sequence reads were collapsed and filtered to measure the absolute abundance of every unique TCRbeta CDR3 rearrangement. For each sample, productive Simpson clonality was calculated by taking the square root of Simpson's diversity index across productive rearrangements. Not all clones reach the TCRdb copy of this immuneACCESS table, which keeps in-frame sequences only. Checked studies attribute under half of the gap to unresolved V genes and leave the rest unexplained. That table gives V, J and clone size, and the DNA gave D and trimming. The sample has 300,000 to 450,000 clones on record, around 85% of them singletons. The ten largest clones add up to under 4% of the sample.

Measured from the cysteine to the phenylalanine, the CDR3 is 14 residues long. Left in the record is the CDR3 DNA by itself, 42 bases read in frame from the first base. CDR1 is given as DFQATT and CDR2 as SNEGSKA, both from the germline V gene (reference sequence). V and J lose 3 bases and 4 bases, and a span of 16 bases separates them. This record belongs to a study of blood T cell repertoires in COVID-19 (dated by TCRdb to about 2020). Broadly, across the study: Collaborator samples came from the United States, Italy and Spain and covered acute and convalescent phases of COVID-19. The prospective study material was composed of cDNA or gDNA derived from T cells, B-cell-depleted T cells, or PBMCs. Deeply sampled blood TCRbeta repertoires from subjects exposed to, actively infected with, or recovered from COVID-19 were included in the dataset. The repertoires were released in a freely available public database meant as a resource for research on the immune response to SARS-CoV-2. The samples were drawn from the first 160 participants of the ongoing ImmuneRACE study and from 1,254 subjects provided by 6 global collaborators. Nearly every sample came with metadata listing a de-identified subject ID, COVID-19 status, age in years and sex. Where available, HLA class I and class II types were taken from metadata supplied by the sample provider and were not determined by assay-based typing.

Results and caveats for the whole study, not just this receptor: The amount of clinical and demographic metadata varied by source and participant and was provided uncurated.

The specimen sequenced was peripheral blood. The clonotype comes from a woman aged 18 to 35 with acute or convalescent COVID-19. The V and J segments used are TRBV20-1 and TRBJ2-7; tentative D gene TRBD2, with 6 bases matching. The nucleotides read TGCAGTGCTAGTCACTCGGGACTTCAGTACGAGCAGTACTTC. It codes for CSASHSGLQYEQYF.